This is a list of T cell receptor beta chains from one sample in a study of PD-1 blockade in classical Hodgkin lymphoma. TCRdb's copy holds only in-frame clones and misses some; the assay was immunoSEQ multiplex PCR. The sample records about 6,900 clones, around 88% being singletons. Specimen: peripheral blood mononuclear cells (PBMCs), collected before the fourth cycle of nivolumab. The receptors shown here come from a human donor with classical Hodgkin lymphoma. Each CDR3 is given with its conserved first and last residue. The order of the fields is D gene, clone size, J gene, V gene, CDR3 protein. A D gene is named only where the DNA matches it firmly. Part of the rows lack a size; the others show once, few, many or a class for expanded clones.

TRBD2 | - | TRBJ2-1 | TRBV7-6 | CASSSSGYSYNEQFF
- | - | TRBJ2-5 | TRBV6-5 | CASSSWTVSRETQYF
- | - | TRBJ1-1 | TRBV13 | CASSLGPEAFF
- | - | TRBJ1-1 | TRBV27 | CASSSGRNTEAFF
- | - | TRBJ2-5 | TRBV10-1 | CASSESGGETQYF
TRBD1 | - | TRBJ2-3 | TRBV6-6 | CASTLTGTGDTQYF
TRBD2 | - | TRBJ2-5 | TRBV30 | CAWSGLAGQETQYF
TRBD2 | - | TRBJ2-1 | TRBV4-1 | CASSLKTMTSGVYNEQFF
- | few | TRBJ1-1 | TRBV6-5 | CASSYDGQHPEAFF
- | - | TRBJ2-6 | TRBV5-1 | CASSSGQMFEGANVLTF
TRBD2 | once | TRBJ2-1 | TRBV27 | CASSKVVSGPHNEQFF
- | - | TRBJ1-6 | TRBV27 | CASGLYSPLHF
TRBD1 | - | TRBJ2-1 | TRBV19 | CASSTGTGLGWNEQFF
TRBD2 | - | TRBJ2-1 | TRBV5-5 | CASSGLAGGAYNEQFF
- | once | TRBJ1-5 | TRBV5-1 | CASSLDGGDNQPQHF
TRBD1 | once | TRBJ2-6 | TRBV9 | CASSFHGTGGSGANVLTF
- | - | TRBJ1-2 | TRBV5-1 | CASSLNPHHGYTF
TRBD1 | - | TRBJ2-1 | TRBV7-2 | CASSTGTGYEQFF
- | - | TRBJ1-4 | TRBV30 | CAWSVPLSLTNEKLFF